This T cell receptor beta chain was recovered during a study of blood T cell repertoires in COVID-19. The wider study: Specimens from acute and convalescent COVID-19 originated in the United States, Italy and Spain. Nucleic acid was either cDNA or gDNA, and it came from T cells, B-cell-depleted T cells, or PBMCs.

Per the authors' pipeline: It was from reference gene primer amplification that nucleated cell counts were estimated. Assay: immunoSEQ multiplex PCR; the TCRdb copy retains only in-frame clones and omits some. V and J calls and clone size come straight from that table; D and trimming were deduced from the DNA. Among about 100,000 clones listed, less than 85% were seen once. Per the germline V gene, CDR1 is SGHNT and CDR2 is YYREEE (reference sequence). The CDR3 has 17 residues. Unmatched junction bases numbered 10, after V lost 4 bases and J lost 3 bases. The TCR originated in a man between 65 and 85 years old with active or convalescent COVID-19. Sequenced material: peripheral blood. This sequence joins TRBV5-4 and TRBJ2-3, with 11 bases that match TRBD2. CDR3 nucleotide sequence: TGTGCCAGCAGCCGAATAGCGGGGGGGCAAGGTACAGATACGCAGTATTTT. The encoded protein is CASSRIAGGQGTDTQYF.